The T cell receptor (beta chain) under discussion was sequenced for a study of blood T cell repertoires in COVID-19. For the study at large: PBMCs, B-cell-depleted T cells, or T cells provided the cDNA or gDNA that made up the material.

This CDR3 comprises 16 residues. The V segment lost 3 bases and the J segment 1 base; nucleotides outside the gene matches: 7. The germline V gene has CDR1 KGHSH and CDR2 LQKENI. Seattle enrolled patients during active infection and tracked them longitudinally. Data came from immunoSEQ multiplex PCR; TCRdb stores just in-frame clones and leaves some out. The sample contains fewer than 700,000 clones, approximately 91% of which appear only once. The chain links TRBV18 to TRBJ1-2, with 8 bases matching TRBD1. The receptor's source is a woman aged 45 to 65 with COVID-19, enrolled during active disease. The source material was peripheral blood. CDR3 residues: CASSPRGQGSNYGYTF. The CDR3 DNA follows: TGTGCCAGCTCACCTCGTGGACAGGGTAGTAACTATGGCTACACCTTC.